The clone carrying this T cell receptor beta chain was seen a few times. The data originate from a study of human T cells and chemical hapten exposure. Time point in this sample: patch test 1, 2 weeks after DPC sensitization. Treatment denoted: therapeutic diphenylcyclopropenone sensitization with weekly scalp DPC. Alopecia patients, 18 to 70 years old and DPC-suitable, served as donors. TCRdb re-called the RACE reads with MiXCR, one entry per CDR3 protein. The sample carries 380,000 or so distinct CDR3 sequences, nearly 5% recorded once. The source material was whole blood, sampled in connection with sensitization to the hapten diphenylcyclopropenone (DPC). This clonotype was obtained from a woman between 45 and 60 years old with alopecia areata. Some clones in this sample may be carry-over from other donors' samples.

CDR3 in amino acids: CASSSGTISYEQYF. The CDR3 DNA follows: TGCGCCAGCAGCTCGGGGACTATCTCCTACGAGCAGTACTTC. The chain combines TRBV5-1 with TRBJ2-7, with 7 bases identical to TRBD2. Per the germline V gene, CDR1 is SGHRS and CDR2 is YFSETQ. V shed 3 bases and J 0 bases; nucleotides not matched to a gene: 3. This CDR3 spans 14 amino acids.